These 29 T cell receptor beta chains share one sample of origin, sequenced in a study of blood T cell repertoires in COVID-19. TCRdb's copy holds only in-frame clones and misses some; the assay was immunoSEQ multiplex PCR. In the table there are 250,000 to 350,000 clones, 90% of which are singletons. Material for sequencing was peripheral blood. These receptors were taken from a woman younger than 45 with COVID-19, enrolled during active disease.

The chain carries TRBV18 and TRBJ2-7; maybe TRBD2 (6 bases). The CDR3 spans 14 residues. Germline V gene sequence: CDR1 KGHSH, CDR2 LQKENI. V lost 3 bases, J lost 5 bases, and 14 bases lay in between. The CDR3 DNA reads TGTGCCAGCTCACCGTCTTCACGGGAGCACGAGCAGTACTTC. It yields the protein CASSPSSREHEQYF.

The V call is TRBV30, the J call TRBJ2-2; D might be TRBD2 (6 bases). Germline-derived CDR1 and CDR2 are GTSNPN and SVGIG (reference sequence). This CDR3 contains 13 residues. V was trimmed by 0 bases and J by 8 bases, leaving 10 bases between them. CDR3 nucleotides: TGTGCCTGGAGTGTAGACGGGAGAGGGGAGCTGTTTTTT. This sequence encodes CAWSVDGRGELFF.

This chain connects TRBV20-1 to TRBJ2-5; D is ambiguous. The germline CDR1 and CDR2 sequences are DFQATT and SNEGSKA (reference sequence). The CDR3 totals 11 residues. V was cut by 2 bases and J by 5 bases, with 6 bases left in between. The DNA for the CDR3 is TGCAGTGCTAGATACGGGGAGACCCAGTACTTC. It encodes CSARYGETQYF.

This clone was seen a few times. The DNA for the CDR3 is TGCAGCGTTGAAACAGGGGTCGGCTACACCTTC. Amino acids: CSVETGVGYTF. The V call is TRBV29-1, the J call TRBJ1-2; 7 bases match TRBD1. The germline gives CDR1 SQVTM, CDR2 ANQGSEA. The CDR3 sequence is 11 residues long. Trimming took 2 bases from V and 8 from J; bases not matched to a gene: 2.

The chain links TRBV21-1 to TRBJ2-3; the table names TRBD2, a call not compared with the DNA. TRBV21-1 is a pseudogene. The CDR3 runs 13 residues. DNA of the CDR3: TGTGCCAGCAGCAAATTTGCTAGCGATACGCAGTATTTT. Encoded protein: CASSKFASDTQYF.

The rearrangement links TRBV7-3 to TRBJ2-6; D may be TRBD1 (6 bases). The CDR3 consists of 16 residues. Trimming removed 5 bases from V and 4 bases from J, with 15 bases in between. CDR1 is SGHTA and CDR2 is FQGTGA in the germline V gene. CDR3 sequence: CASSRGQSSGANVLTF. The CDR3 DNA follows: TGTGCCAGCAGCCGCGGACAGTCTTCCGGGGCCAACGTCCTGACTTTC. Full variable domain (remainder filled in from reference TRBV7-3 and TRBJ2-6): GAGVSQTPSNKVTEKGKYVELRCDPISGHTALYWYRQSLGQGPEFLIYFQGTGAADDSGLPNDRFFAVRPEGSVSTLKIQRTERGDSAVYLCASSRGQSSGANVLTFGAGSRLTVL.

The V gene is TRBV3-1 (or the pseudogene TRBV3-2), the J gene TRBJ2-7; possible D gene TRBD2, 6 bases. The germline gives CDR1 LGHDT, CDR2 YNNKEL (reference sequence). This CDR3 is 14 amino acids long. With 1 base removed from V and 6 bases from J, the gap between germline ends came to 13 bases. The CDR3, as DNA: TGTGCCAGCAGCCAAGTTCAGGCGGGGAGCGAGCAGTACTTC. This codes for CASSQVQAGSEQYF.

V is TRBV19 and J is TRBJ2-7; 8 positions agree with TRBD1. The V and J ends lost 6 bases and 3 bases, in that order; junction bases with no gene match: 16. This CDR3 spans 17 amino acids. CDR1 is LNHDA, CDR2 SQIVND, per germline (reference sequence). The CDR3 protein is CASSYSDPGTGNYEQYF. The DNA for the CDR3 is TGTGCCAGTAGCTATTCCGACCCCGGGACAGGCAACTACGAGCAGTACTTC.

The J gene is TRBJ1-3, the V gene TRBV5-5, with 7 nucleotides matching TRBD1. The V and J ends lost 0 bases and 0 bases, in that order; junction bases with no gene match: 3. The CDR3 has 16 amino acids. Germline loops: CDR1 SGHKS, CDR2 YYEKEE (reference sequence). CDR3 sequence reads: CASSLAPGGSGNTIYF. The CDR3 region has the DNA TGTGCCAGCAGCTTGGCTCCAGGGGGCTCTGGAAACACCATATATTTT.

The chain joins TRBV4-2 to TRBJ1-1; 9 nucleotides line up with TRBD1. The germline V gene encodes CDR1 LGHNA and CDR2 YNFKEQ. V was pared by 1 base and J by 6 bases, with 9 bases of the junction left unmatched. The CDR3 has 16 residues. The CDR3 region has the DNA TGTGCCAGCAGCCAAGTCGGCCATACAGGGGGCTCTGAAGCTTTCTTT. Residues: CASSQVGHTGGSEAFF.

The chain recombines TRBV2 with TRBJ1-1; no reliable D call. The CDR3 sequence is 14 residues long. The V end lost 4 bases, the J end lost 0 bases, and 9 bases lay between the germline ends. Germline V gene lookup returns CDR1 SNHLY and CDR2 FYNNEI. DNA for the CDR3: TGTGCCAGCAGTGCTGCGGAGATGAACACTGAAGCTTTCTTT. Its translation is CASSAAEMNTEAFF.

The genes are TRBV5-1 and TRBJ2-7; TRBD1 agrees at 8 bases. CDR3 length: 14 amino acids. Trimming at V came to 3 bases and at J to 1 base, leaving 3 bases not matched to a gene. In germline, CDR1 is SGHRS, CDR2 YFSETQ. CDR3 nucleotide sequence: TGCGCCAGCAGCTCTACAGGGGGGTCCTACGAGCAGTACTTC. Its translation: CASSSTGGSYEQYF.

This chain links TRBV3-1 (or the pseudogene TRBV3-2) with TRBJ2-7; a weak D match, TRBD2 (5 bases). The CDR3 consists of 14 residues. CDR1 and CDR2 from the germline V gene are LGHDT and YNNKEL (reference sequence). V was trimmed by 4 bases and J by 7 bases, leaving 17 bases between them. The CDR3 spells CASSPWTGVGEQYF. CDR3 DNA sequence: TGTGCCAGCAGCCCGTGGACTGGTGTTGGGGAGCAGTACTTC.

This clone was counted at least ten times. This chain links TRBV2 with TRBJ1-5; 9 bases are shared with TRBD1. V lost 8 bases, J lost 4 bases, and 3 bases stayed unmatched. From germline, CDR1 is SNHLY and CDR2 FYNNEI. This CDR3 comprises 13 residues. CDR3: CASRTGENQPQHF. The CDR3 DNA follows: TGTGCCAGCCGGACAGGGGAGAATCAGCCCCAGCATTTT.

The V call is TRBV7-2, the J call TRBJ1-1; tentatively, D is TRBD1 (5 bases). V lost 4 bases and J lost 0, with 9 bases in between. The CDR3 covers 14 residues. The germline CDR1 and CDR2 sequences are SGHTA and FQGNSA. The CDR3 DNA reads TGTGCCAGCAGCTATCGGGGGTTGAACACTGAAGCTTTCTTT. It encodes CASSYRGLNTEAFF.

This rearrangement joins TRBV27 to TRBJ1-4; 8 bases map to TRBD1. CDR1 is MNHEY and CDR2 is SMNVEV in the germline V gene (reference sequence). The CDR3 has 15 amino acids. Trimming cost V 4 bases and J 1 base; bases outside gene matches: 2. CDR3 amino acids: CASSSDRGTNEKLFF. CDR3 coding DNA: TGTGCCAGCAGTTCAGACAGGGGAACTAATGAAAAACTGTTTTTT.

The J gene is TRBJ1-1, the V gene TRBV4-2; D unclear. Germline V lookup: CDR1 LGHNA, CDR2 YNFKEQ. The CDR3 spans 13 residues. The V gene lost 6 bases and the J gene lost 5 bases, with 13 bases spanning the gap. The CDR3: CASRPTGGTEAFF. DNA for the CDR3: TGTGCCAGCAGGCCTACGGGAGGGACTGAAGCTTTCTTT.

The chain recombines TRBV5-1 with TRBJ2-5; D gene uncertain. This CDR3 is 16 amino acids long. Trimming took 0 bases from V and 0 from J, leaving 12 bases between them. The germline CDR1 and CDR2 sequences are SGHRS and YFSETQ. In DNA, the CDR3 is TGCGCCAGCAGCTTGGGTGGCGGCTTGAACCAAGAGACCCAGTACTTC. Translation: CASSLGGGLNQETQYF.

The chain is built from TRBV6-2 or TRBV6-3 and TRBJ1-2, with 11 nucleotides matching TRBD1. The CDR3 contains 16 residues. Trimming removed 5 bases from V and 8 bases from J; junction bases left unmatched: 13. CDR1 and CDR2 (germline): MNHEY, SVGEGT. CDR3 nucleotide sequence: TGTGCCAGCAGTCCATTCTATCGGACAGGGGGCAGGGGCTACACCTTC. Its protein product is CASSPFYRTGGRGYTF.

This clone has a single count. This sequence joins TRBV6-6 and TRBJ2-2; possibly TRBD1 for D (5 bases). Trimming removed 5 bases from V and 5 bases from J, with 12 bases in between. The CDR3 has 14 amino acids. Germline V gene sequence: CDR1 MNHNY, CDR2 SVGAGI (reference sequence). The DNA for the CDR3 is TGTGCCAGCAGTGAGGACAATCCGACCGGGGAGCTGTTTTTT. Translating it yields CASSEDNPTGELFF.

The chain couples TRBV5-4 to TRBJ2-5; 11 bases agree with TRBD2. Germline CDR1 is SGHNT and CDR2 is YYREEE (reference sequence). The J segment lost 7 bases and the V segment lost 2 bases, leaving 13 bases of the junction unmatched. This CDR3 is 17 amino acids long. The CDR3 DNA reads as TGTGCCAGCAGCTTATCCAGCTCTAGCGGGAGGCTCGGGACCCAGTACTTC. This gives the protein CASSLSSSSGRLGTQYF.

The chain is built from TRBV9 and TRBJ2-7; 10 bases agree with TRBD2. The V gene's germline CDR1 is SGDLS and CDR2 YYNGEE. The CDR3 is 16 amino acids. The trim removed 0 bases at V and 6 bases at J, leaving 9 bases unmatched. CDR3 sequence (DNA): TGTGCCAGCAGCGTAGGGGGTCTAGCGGGAGTACTCGAGCAGTACTTC. Residues: CASSVGGLAGVLEQYF. The variable domain in full, completed from reference TRBV9 and TRBJ2-7, reads DSGVTQTPKHLITATGQRVTLRCSPRSGDLSVYWYQQSLDQGLQFLIQYYNGEERAKGNILERFSAQQFPDLHSELNLSSLELGDSALYFCASSVGGLAGVLEQYFGPGTRLTVT.

V and J are TRBV2 and TRBJ2-7; D unresolved. Germline V gene sequence: CDR1 SNHLY, CDR2 FYNNEI. The CDR3 sequence is 13 residues long. V was clipped by 4 bases and J by 3 bases, with 10 bases between them. CDR3 region: CASSGQALYEQYF. In nucleotides, the CDR3 is TGTGCCAGCAGTGGGCAGGCTCTCTACGAGCAGTACTTC.

The chain couples TRBV29-1 to TRBJ2-7; the D gene is possibly TRBD1 (6 bases). Germline CDR1 SQVTM, CDR2 ANQGSEA. The V end lost 7 bases, the J end lost 0 bases, and 13 bases lay between the germline ends. CDR3 length: 13 residues. The CDR3 DNA sequence: TGCAGCGGTGCTACAGGGTACTCCTACGAGCAGTACTTC. Protein product: CSGATGYSYEQYF.

The chain uses TRBV30 and TRBJ1-2; D is undetermined. In germline, CDR1 is GTSNPN, CDR2 SVGIG (reference sequence). V dropped 4 bases and J dropped 4 bases, with 13 bases sitting between them. This CDR3 is 13 amino acids long. CDR3 sequence: CAWKQSSSYGYTF. The DNA of the CDR3 is TGTGCCTGGAAACAGTCGTCTTCCTATGGCTACACCTTC. The whole variable domain, filled in from reference TRBV30 and TRBJ1-2, reads SQTIHQWPATLVQPVGSPLSLECTVEGTSNPNLYWYRQAAGRGLQLLFYSVGIGQISSEVPQNLSASRPQDRQFILSSKKLLLSDSGFYLCAWKQSSSYGYTFGSGTRLTVV.

V gene TRBV28 combines with J gene TRBJ1-2; D gene ambiguous. Trimming pared 5 bases from V and 4 bases from J, leaving 5 bases between. CDR1 and CDR2 (germline): MDHEN, SYDVKM. This CDR3 is built from 11 residues. CDR3 nucleotides: TGTGCCAGCAGTACAGCCTATGGCTACACCTTC. It translates to CASSTAYGYTF.

This clone showed up just a few times. V and J are TRBV18 and TRBJ1-5; D perhaps matches TRBD1 (6 bases). This CDR3 spans 14 amino acids. Trimming removed 6 bases at V and 2 bases at J, with 11 bases between. Germline V gene data show CDR1 as KGHSH and CDR2 as LQKENI. CDR3 bases: TGTGCCAGCTCTTCCCGACAGGGCAATCAGCCCCAGCATTTT. Translation gives CASSSRQGNQPQHF.

As for this clone: This sample includes further DNA sequences coding for the same CDR3. The genes are TRBV6-6 and TRBJ1-1, with D perhaps TRBD1 (5 bases). The CDR3 is made up of 13 amino acids. V dropped 9 bases and J dropped 0 bases, with 11 bases sitting between them. CDR1 is MNHNY and CDR2 is SVGAGI in the germline V gene (reference sequence). CDR3 amino acids: CASRGQLNTEAFF. Here the CDR3 DNA reads TGTGCCAGTCGTGGACAACTGAACACTGAAGCTTTCTTT.

This chain uses TRBV19 with TRBJ2-7, with 14 bases aligning to TRBD2. This CDR3 is built from 17 residues. The trim removed 4 bases at V and 6 bases at J, leaving 11 bases unmatched. Per germline, CDR1 LNHDA and CDR2 SQIVND (reference sequence). The CDR3 spells CASSTPGLAGVGAEQYF. CDR3 bases: TGTGCCAGTAGTACTCCGGGACTAGCGGGAGTCGGGGCCGAGCAGTACTTC.